The T cell receptor beta chain under discussion was sequenced for a study of T cell responses to AZD1222 COVID-19 vaccine. The length of the CDR3 is 21 residues. Measured with immunoSEQ multiplex PCR; TCRdb has only the in-frame clones, and not every one. The sample shows some 98,000 clones, 88% of them seen only once. As for this clone: Antigen: not known.

Overall study results and limits: Every sample of the repertoires postdated the peak T cell response. Close to half of spike-specific TCRs reportedly recognize unmutated variant regions.

The material sequenced was peripheral blood, taken 28 days after the second AZD1222 dose. The gene calls are TRBV21-1 and TRBJ2-3; TRBD2, as called in the table, went unchecked against the DNA. TRBV21-1 has pseudogene status. This clonotype was sampled from an adult who received the AZD1222 COVID-19 vaccine. The CDR3 DNA sequence: TGTGCCAGCAGATGGAAACACCGGGACAGGACTAGCGGGAGGGATCCAGATACGCAGTATTTT. Amino acid sequence: CASRWKHRDRTSGRDPDTQYF.